This passage covers 21 T cell receptor beta chains from one sample sequenced in a study of T cell changes during pregnancy in multiple sclerosis. TCRdb's copy holds only in-frame clones and misses some; the assay was immunoSEQ multiplex PCR. This table has some 110,000 clones, around 90% appearing once. This specimen consisted of peripheral blood, obtained before pregnancy. These receptors were collected from a female donor with multiple sclerosis, enrolled in a pregnancy study.

The rearrangement links TRBV6-5 to TRBJ2-5, with 8 nucleotides matching TRBD2. Germline V gene lookup returns CDR1 MNHEY and CDR2 SVGAGI. The CDR3 totals 16 residues. Germline trimming cut 4 bases from V and 4 bases from J; bases unmatched to any gene: 11. The CDR3 DNA is TGTGCCAGCAGTTCCGAAGCCGGGACTAGAGGAGAGACCCAGTACTTC. Translation: CASSSEAGTRGETQYF.

The chain has TRBV9 and TRBJ1-2; 9 bases are a match to TRBD1. Germline CDR1 reads SGDLS; CDR2 reads YYNGEE. The CDR3 has 17 amino acids. After removal of 1 base from V and 8 bases from J, the junction contained 15 bases not matched to a gene. This CDR3 is CASSVSPIPGQGNGYTF. CDR3 in DNA: TGTGCCAGCAGCGTATCCCCAATACCGGGACAGGGAAACGGCTACACCTTC.

This clone was seen a single time. The J gene is TRBJ1-3, the V gene TRBV12-5; 9 bases fit TRBD1. The CDR3 sequence is 18 residues long. V was clipped by 3 bases and J by 4 bases; unmatched bases: 13. Germline V lookup: CDR1 LGHNT, CDR2 FRNRAP. The CDR3 loop reads CASGFLSRDRAVGNTIYF. The CDR3 bases are TGTGCTAGTGGTTTTCTGTCCCGGGACAGGGCGGTGGGAAACACCATATATTTT.

The V and J genes are TRBV4-1 and TRBJ2-5; the match to TRBD2 covers 10 bases. V shed 1 base and J 5 bases; nucleotides not matched to a gene: 4. Per germline, CDR1 MGHRA and CDR2 YSYEKL. CDR3 length equals 15 residues. The CDR3 DNA follows: TGCGCCAGCAGCCAAGGATTACTAGCGGGGGAGACCCAGTACTTC. Amino acid sequence: CASSQGLLAGETQYF.

V usage is TRBV9 and J usage is TRBJ2-5, with D possibly being TRBD1 (5 bases). Germline V CDR1 and CDR2: SGDLS, YYNGEE. The CDR3 consists of 13 residues. The V end was cut by 0 bases, the J end by 6 bases, with 9 bases between. The chain's CDR3 is CASSVEGQQTQYF. The CDR3 DNA reads TGTGCCAGCAGCGTAGAGGGGCAACAGACCCAGTACTTC.

The V gene is TRBV5-1, the J gene TRBJ2-3; 9 nucleotides match TRBD2. Germline CDR1 SGHRS, CDR2 YFSETQ. The CDR3 loop spans 14 amino acids. The ends lost 4 bases at V and 6 bases at J; junction bases unmatched: 6. The CDR3 protein is CASSPGLAVDTQYF. DNA of the CDR3: TGCGCCAGCAGCCCGGGACTAGCCGTTGATACGCAGTATTTT.

The chain has TRBV5-8 and TRBJ2-1; D remains ambiguous. Trimming left V 0 bases short and J 2 bases short, with 12 bases between. The CDR3 runs to 16 residues. In germline, CDR1 is SGHTS, CDR2 YDEGEE. The CDR3: CASSLEWAATYNEQFF. The CDR3 nucleotides are TGTGCCAGCAGCTTGGAGTGGGCAGCCACCTACAATGAGCAGTTCTTC.

This clone was counted between two and nine times. The chain recombines TRBV14 with TRBJ1-5, with 8 nucleotides matching TRBD1. In germline, CDR1 is SGHDN, CDR2 FVKESK. There are 16 residues in the CDR3. V was pared by 2 bases and J by 9 bases, with 12 bases of the junction left unmatched. The CDR3 reads CASSQITGGLDGPQHF. The CDR3 DNA reads as TGTGCCAGCAGCCAAATCACAGGGGGATTAGACGGGCCCCAGCATTTT.

The J gene is TRBJ2-7, the V gene TRBV5-4, with 10 bases fitting TRBD2. With 4 bases clipped from V and 3 bases from J, the junction kept 10 bases outside the gene matches. Germline V gene data show CDR1 as SGHNT and CDR2 as YYREEE (reference sequence). The CDR3 has 16 residues. CDR3 in amino acids: CASSARSGRGVYEQYF. The CDR3, as DNA: TGTGCCAGCAGCGCCCGAAGCGGGAGGGGGGTCTACGAGCAGTACTTC.

The chain employs TRBV28 and TRBJ1-2; D might be TRBD1 (5 bases). Germline V gene data show CDR1 as MDHEN and CDR2 as SYDVKM. CDR3 length equals 14 residues. V lost 1 base and J lost 2, with 8 bases in between. The CDR3 reads CASSLFRENYGYTF. CDR3 sequence (DNA): TGTGCCAGCAGTTTATTCAGGGAAAACTATGGCTACACCTTC.

Only a few counts were recorded for this clone. The chain joins TRBV30 to TRBJ1-6, with 8 bases fitting TRBD1. The V gene's germline CDR1 is GTSNPN and CDR2 SVGIG (reference sequence). There are 12 residues in the CDR3. The junction had 1 base not matched to a gene; V was cut back by 6 bases and J by 6 bases. The CDR3 spells CACQGANSPLHF. CDR3 sequence (DNA): TGTGCCTGCCAGGGGGCTAATTCACCCCTCCACTTT.

The V and J genes are TRBV4-1 and TRBJ2-7; the D gene is possibly TRBD2 (5 bases). The CDR3 has 13 amino acids. V was cut by 1 base and J by 2 bases, with 6 bases left in between. Germline V gives CDR1 MGHRA, CDR2 YSYEKL. CDR3 nucleotide sequence: TGCGCCAGCAGCCAAGTCGGGGCCTACGAGCAGTACTTC. It translates to CASSQVGAYEQYF.

The CDR3 spells CASSEDNRFNYEQYF. DNA of the CDR3: TGTGCCAGCAGTGAAGACAACAGATTCAACTACGAGCAGTACTTC. This sequence joins TRBV6-1 and TRBJ2-7; unclear D gene. There are 15 residues in the CDR3. The germline V gene has CDR1 MNHNS and CDR2 SASEGT. V gave up 1 base and J gave up 3 bases, with 13 bases separating them.

The V gene is TRBV27, the J gene TRBJ1-1; D may be TRBD1 (6 bases). CDR3 length equals 16 residues. The V gene's germline CDR1 is MNHEY and CDR2 SMNVEV (reference sequence). The V end lost 1 base, the J end lost 0 bases, and 12 bases lay between the germline ends. The CDR3 reads CASSLFLGGVNTEAFF. In DNA, the CDR3 is TGTGCCAGCAGTTTATTTTTAGGGGGGGTGAACACTGAAGCTTTCTTT.

V and J are TRBV9 and TRBJ2-5; 8 nucleotides line up with TRBD2. CDR1 SGDLS and CDR2 YYNGEE come from the germline V gene. V gave up 5 bases and J gave up 0 bases; unmatched junction bases: 6. CDR3 length: 15 amino acids. The CDR3 region is CASSQHSGNQETQYF. CDR3 nucleotides: TGTGCCAGCAGTCAACATAGCGGGAACCAAGAGACCCAGTACTTC.

This rearrangement joins TRBV2 to TRBJ1-4; D is ambiguous. Between the trimmed V and J ends, which lost 5 bases and 6 bases, there was a span of 4 bases. The CDR3 is 11 residues long. CDR1 is SNHLY, CDR2 FYNNEI, per germline. In DNA form, the CDR3 reads TGTGCCAGCAGTTTCTATGAAAAACTGTTTTTT. As protein: CASSFYEKLFF. The full variable domain, rest sourced from reference TRBV2 and TRBJ1-4, is EPEVTQTPSHQVTQMGQEVILRCVPISNHLYFYWYRQILGQKVEFLVSFYNNEISEKSEIFDDQFSVERPDGSNFTLKIRSTKLEDSAMYFCASSFYEKLFFGSGTQLSVL.

J is TRBJ1-5 and V is TRBV6-1; D is undetermined. There are 15 residues in the CDR3. V was cut by 1 base and J by 2 bases, with 9 bases left in between. Germline-derived CDR1 and CDR2 are MNHNS and SASEGT. The CDR3: CASSEGTRGNQPQHF. DNA for the CDR3: TGTGCCAGCAGTGAAGGGACGCGGGGCAATCAGCCCCAGCATTTT.

This clone was counted only a few times. V and J are TRBV6-1 and TRBJ2-3, with D possibly being TRBD1 (5 bases). Germline V gene data show CDR1 as MNHNS and CDR2 as SASEGT. This CDR3 has 15 amino acids. Deletions cut 1 base from V and 4 bases from J, with 12 bases between. The CDR3 loop reads CASSEVRQGPDTQYF. The CDR3 DNA sequence: TGTGCCAGCAGTGAAGTCCGGCAGGGCCCAGATACGCAGTATTTT.

This clone was seen once. The rearrangement joins TRBV15 to TRBJ2-7, with 7 bases matching TRBD2. Trimming at V came to 5 bases and at J to 1 base, leaving 11 bases not matched to a gene. Germline V gene sequence: CDR1 LNHNV, CDR2 YYDKDF (reference sequence). This CDR3 has 16 residues. The CDR3 loop reads CATSPRGRDGSYEQYF. The CDR3 DNA follows: TGTGCCACCAGCCCCCGAGGGAGGGATGGGTCCTACGAGCAGTACTTC. The full variable domain, with the rest looked up from reference TRBV15 and TRBJ2-7, is DAMVIQNPRYQVTQFGKPVTLSCSQTLNHNVMYWYQQKSSQAPKLLFHYYDKDFNNEADTPDNFQSRRPNTSFCFLDIRSPGLGDTAMYLCATSPRGRDGSYEQYFGPGTRLTVT.

The gene calls are TRBV18 and TRBJ2-1, with a tentative D call TRBD2 (8 bases). This CDR3 contains 16 residues. Trimming took off 3 bases at V and 9 bases at J, with 21 bases between the two ends. Looked up from germline, CDR1 is KGHSH and CDR2 is LQKENI. CDR3 nucleotide sequence: TGTGCCAGCTCACCTACCGGGACTAGGGGGCGGGCTGAGCAGTTCTTC. It yields the protein CASSPTGTRGRAEQFF.

The chain recombines TRBV6-4 with TRBJ2-1; the match to TRBD2 covers 10 bases. J was trimmed by 4 bases and V by 3 bases; bases with no gene match: 6. CDR1 MRHNA and CDR2 SNTAGT come from the germline V gene. This CDR3 region has 16 residues. The CDR3 DNA reads as TGTGCCAGCAGTGATGAAGCGGGGGGGCAGTACAATGAGCAGTTCTTC. Translation gives CASSDEAGGQYNEQFF.